Below are 24 T cell receptor beta chains sequenced from a single sample in a study of early T cells in non-severe SARS-CoV-2 infection. One entry per CDR3 protein, called by TCRdb with MiXCR from the 5' RACE reads. The table lists 32,000 or so distinct CDR3 sequences, over 5% of them singletons, with over 4.5% in the top ten. The sample was whole blood. These receptors were obtained from an adult who was a healthcare worker with PCR-confirmed SARS-CoV-2 infection or an uninfected control (not recorded which).

The CDR3: CSVGVRRQYF. The CDR3 coding sequence is TGCAGCGTTGGGGTACGGCGTCAGTACTTC. The gene calls are TRBV29-1 and TRBJ2-4; D is ambiguous. V dropped 4 bases and J dropped 12 bases, with 10 bases sitting between them. Germline loops: CDR1 SQVTM, CDR2 ANQGSEA. The CDR3 runs to 10 residues.

The sample holds many counts of this clonotype. CDR3 residues: CASSFLRVSNTGELFF. In DNA form, the CDR3 reads TGTGCCAGCAGCTTTCTCCGGGTGTCGAACACCGGGGAGCTGTTTTTT. The chain joins TRBV7-9 to TRBJ2-2; no clear D. Germline loops: CDR1 SEHNR, CDR2 FQNEAQ (reference sequence). This CDR3 has 16 residues. Trimming took off 3 bases at V and 0 bases at J, with 11 bases between the two ends.

This clonotype was seen ten or more times. The chain recombines TRBV5-5 with TRBJ2-1; D gene unclear. Germline values: CDR1 SGHKS, CDR2 YYEKEE (reference sequence). This CDR3 region has 12 residues. V was trimmed by 0 bases and J by 10 bases, leaving 8 bases between them. In nucleotides, the CDR3 is TGTGCCAGCAGCTTGGCCCCTAGAGAGCAGTTCTTC. Amino acid sequence: CASSLAPREQFF.

In its sample, this clonotype was seen many times. V usage is TRBV20-1 and J usage is TRBJ2-7; D not certain. In germline, CDR1 is DFQATT, CDR2 SNEGSKA (reference sequence). The V end was cut by 7 bases, the J end by 3 bases, with 16 bases between. The CDR3 loop spans 13 amino acids. The CDR3 sequence is CSGLAYPYYEQYF. The CDR3 DNA sequence: TGCAGTGGCTTGGCCTACCCCTACTACGAGCAGTACTTC.

The J gene is TRBJ2-1, the V gene TRBV20-1; D is undetermined. CDR1 DFQATT and CDR2 SNEGSKA come from the germline V gene (reference sequence). The ends were cut back, 3 bases at V and 5 bases at J, with 17 bases in the middle. CDR3 size: 15 residues. This CDR3 reads CSARTRSAGHNEQFF. The CDR3 nucleotides are TGCAGTGCTAGGACCCGGTCCGCCGGGCACAATGAGCAGTTCTTC.

This chain joins TRBV27 and TRBJ2-7; 13 bases align to TRBD2. The CDR3 extends over 16 amino acids. V was clipped by 0 bases and J by 7 bases; unmatched bases: 6. Germline V gene data show CDR1 as MNHEY and CDR2 as SMNVEV (reference sequence). This chain's CDR3 is CASSLSGTSGKGEQYF. Here the CDR3 DNA reads TGTGCCAGCAGTTTATCGGGGACTAGCGGGAAAGGTGAGCAGTACTTC.

This clonotype was found many times. The V call is TRBV20-1, the J call TRBJ2-2; D may be TRBD2 (6 bases). The CDR3 runs to 14 residues. V lost 6 bases, J lost 3 bases, and 14 bases lay in between. CDR1 is DFQATT, CDR2 SNEGSKA, per germline (reference sequence). The CDR3 DNA follows: TGCAGTGCAAAATCGGGAGCTGACACCGGGGAGCTGTTTTTT. Translating it yields CSAKSGADTGELFF.

The V and J genes are TRBV5-1 and TRBJ2-1; no firm D call. Germline values: CDR1 SGHRS, CDR2 YFSETQ. There are 14 residues in the CDR3. Trimming shortened V by 0 bases and J by 4 bases, and 8 bases separated the two germline ends. The CDR3 sequence is CASSLADPYNEQFF. CDR3 sequence (DNA): TGCGCCAGCAGCTTGGCGGACCCTTACAATGAGCAGTTCTTC.

This clonotype was found many times. The chain recombines TRBV18 with TRBJ2-7; 8 bases map to TRBD1. The germline V gene encodes CDR1 KGHSH and CDR2 LQKENI. The CDR3 runs 17 residues. V dropped 2 bases and J dropped 5; count of bases not matched to a gene: 14. This chain's CDR3 is CASSPKFPRQGTHEQYF. The CDR3 DNA sequence: TGTGCCAGCTCACCAAAATTCCCGAGACAGGGGACCCACGAGCAGTACTTC.

This clonotype turned up a few times. The chain is built from TRBV3-1 and TRBJ2-7, with TRBD1 matching 8 bases. In germline, CDR1 is LGHDT, CDR2 YNNKEL (reference sequence). With V trimmed by 1 base and J by 4 bases, 3 bases remained unmatched. CDR3 size: 14 residues. CDR3 residues: CASSQGQGLYEQYF. CDR3 in DNA: TGTGCCAGCAGCCAAGGACAGGGGCTATACGAGCAGTACTTC.

This clonotype was found a few times. The chain couples TRBV5-6 to TRBJ2-1; TRBD1 matches 8 bases. V trimming: 1 base; J trimming: 8 bases; junction bases outside the gene matches: 8. CDR3 length: 15 amino acids. Germline-derived CDR1 and CDR2 are SGHDT and YYEEEE. The CDR3 here is CASSLSGQVIHEQFF. DNA of the CDR3: TGTGCCAGCAGCTTGTCGGGACAGGTGATCCATGAGCAGTTCTTC.

This clonotype was picked up many times. The J gene is TRBJ2-5, the V gene TRBV6-5; D is perhaps TRBD1 (6 bases). Between the trimmed V and J ends, which lost 2 bases and 4 bases, there was a span of 8 bases. In germline, CDR1 is MNHEY, CDR2 SVGAGI. This CDR3 is 13 amino acids long. The CDR3 reads CASSYPRGETQYF. The CDR3 DNA reads as TGTGCCAGCAGTTACCCCAGGGGAGAGACCCAGTACTTC.

The table lists this clonotype with many counts. The rearrangement uses TRBV5-1 and TRBJ2-7; D uncertain. The CDR3 loop spans 13 amino acids. The germline V gene encodes CDR1 SGHRS and CDR2 YFSETQ. Trimming stripped 0 bases from V and 3 bases from J, with 7 bases between. The CDR3 DNA is TGCGCCAGCAGCTTGGGCAGTTACTACGAGCAGTACTTC. The encoded protein is CASSLGSYYEQYF.

This clonotype was found many times. V is TRBV20-1 and J is TRBJ2-5; a weak D match, TRBD2 (5 bases). This CDR3 has 14 amino acids. Germline lookup yields CDR1 DFQATT and CDR2 SNEGSKA (reference sequence). V was clipped by 4 bases and J by 3 bases, with 15 bases between them. This CDR3 reads CSATSPSGKETQYF. The DNA of the CDR3 is TGCAGTGCTACCAGTCCGTCGGGAAAAGAGACCCAGTACTTC.

This clonotype showed up many times. This chain connects TRBV20-1 to TRBJ2-7, with D hard to call. The CDR3 spans 13 residues. The ends were cut back, 0 bases at V and 2 bases at J, with 8 bases in the middle. Looked up from germline, CDR1 is DFQATT and CDR2 is SNEGSKA (reference sequence). The CDR3 DNA reads as TGCAGTGCTAGAGATGGGGAAACCTACGAGCAGTACTTC. Translation gives CSARDGETYEQYF.

The sample holds a few counts of this clonotype. The chain is built from TRBV6-4 and TRBJ2-1; D tentatively reads TRBD1 or TRBD2 (5 bases each). V lost 7 bases to trimming and J lost 7 bases, with 20 bases between them. Per the germline V gene, CDR1 is MRHNA and CDR2 is SNTAGT. The CDR3 covers 15 residues. CDR3 region: CASTKVRGTPNEQFF. The CDR3 coding sequence is TGTGCCAGCACCAAGGTCAGAGGGACCCCAAATGAGCAGTTCTTC.

Ten or more counts support this clonotype. V is TRBV6-6 and J is TRBJ2-1, with D uncertain. The V end was cut by 7 bases, the J end by 1 base, with 8 bases between. Germline V lookup: CDR1 MNHNY, CDR2 SVGAGI (reference sequence). The CDR3 length is 13 residues. CDR3 region: CASTLGSYNEQFF. The CDR3 DNA sequence: TGTGCCAGCACCTTAGGGTCCTACAATGAGCAGTTCTTC.

Only a few counts were recorded for this clonotype. The CDR3 loop reads CASSRTSGTYEQYF. The CDR3 nucleotides read TGCGCCAGCAGCCGCACCTCCGGAACCTACGAGCAGTACTTC. V usage is TRBV5-1 and J usage is TRBJ2-7; no firm D call. The CDR3 spans 14 residues. Trimming took 4 bases from V and 2 from J, leaving 13 bases between them. The germline V gene has CDR1 SGHRS and CDR2 YFSETQ.

The chain uses TRBV7-2 and TRBJ2-7; 9 positions agree with TRBD2. In germline, CDR1 is SGHTA, CDR2 FQGNSA. The CDR3 consists of 14 residues. V lost 5 bases to trimming and J lost 2 bases; unmatched junction nucleotides: 4. This chain's CDR3 is CASSRSGSAYEQYF. Written as DNA, the CDR3 is TGTGCCAGCAGCCGTAGCGGGAGTGCCTACGAGCAGTACTTC.

In its sample, this clonotype was seen many times. This chain links TRBV19 with TRBJ1-5; D unclear. The CDR3 is 12 residues long. V was shortened by 9 bases and J by 6 bases, with 12 bases between the two germline ends. The germline V gene encodes CDR1 LNHDA and CDR2 SQIVND (reference sequence). In nucleotides, the CDR3 is TGTGCCAGCACCCAACCATCTCAGCCCCAGCATTTT. Its translation: CASTQPSQPQHF.

The sample holds many counts of this clonotype. V usage is TRBV11-2 and J usage is TRBJ2-7; 7 nucleotides match TRBD2. This CDR3 is 19 amino acids long. Germline V gene sequence: CDR1 SGHAT, CDR2 FQNNGV. The V segment lost 1 base and the J segment 3 bases; nucleotides outside the gene matches: 18. CDR3 in amino acids: CASSLGVGGSIMENYEQYF. DNA of the CDR3: TGTGCCAGCAGCTTAGGTGTAGGCGGGAGTATCATGGAAAACTACGAGCAGTACTTC. Filled out from reference TRBV11-2 and TRBJ2-7, the complete variable domain reads EAGVAQSPRYKIIEKRQSVAFWCNPISGHATLYWYQQILGQGPKLLIQFQNNGVVDDSQLPKDRFSAERLKGVDSTLKIQPAKLEDSAVYLCASSLGVGGSIMENYEQYFGPGTRLTVT.

The genes are TRBV20-1 and TRBJ2-5; TRBD2 agrees at 10 bases. The CDR3 spans 15 residues. Germline lookup yields CDR1 DFQATT and CDR2 SNEGSKA (reference sequence). With 4 bases clipped from V and 1 base from J, the junction kept 6 bases outside the gene matches. CDR3 sequence: CSATPSGRFQETQYF. The CDR3 coding sequence is TGCAGTGCTACACCTAGCGGGAGATTCCAAGAGACCCAGTACTTC.

This clonotype was detected many times. This sequence joins TRBV20-1 and TRBJ2-5, with TRBD2 as a possible D gene (5 bases). Germline V gene lookup returns CDR1 DFQATT and CDR2 SNEGSKA (reference sequence). V was pared by 3 bases and J by 5 bases, with 10 bases between. The length of the CDR3 is 12 residues. CDR3 sequence: CSASSTGETQYF. CDR3 DNA: TGCAGTGCTAGCTCCACGGGGGAGACCCAGTACTTC.

This clonotype was picked up a small number of times. This chain uses TRBV3-1 with TRBJ2-1; 8 nucleotides align to TRBD2. The germline gives CDR1 LGHDT, CDR2 YNNKEL (reference sequence). The CDR3 consists of 15 residues. V trimming: 0 bases; J trimming: 9 bases; junction bases outside the gene matches: 7. DNA for the CDR3: TGTGCCAGCAGCCAAGATGGAAGCGGGAGTGTTGAGCAGTTCTTC. This sequence encodes CASSQDGSGSVEQFF.